The 30 T cell receptor beta chains listed next were all sequenced from one sample in a study of PD-1 blockade in classical Hodgkin lymphoma. Generated by immunoSEQ multiplex PCR, the TCRdb table keeps only in-frame clones and is missing some. The repertoire holds 50,000 to 75,000 clones, roughly nine tenths seen once, with about 15% in the top ten. Brentuximab vedotin exposure varied, and every patient relapsed after autologous stem cell transplantation. The sequenced sample was peripheral blood mononuclear cells (PBMCs), obtained at baseline. The receptors originated from a human donor with classical Hodgkin lymphoma.

The rearrangement joins TRBV7-6 to TRBJ2-2; D call uncertain. This CDR3 contains 18 residues. CDR1 and CDR2 from the germline V gene are SGHVS and FNYEAQ. V lost 4 bases and J 1 base, leaving 19 bases between the germline ends. The CDR3 loop reads CASSSGRILNLNTGELFF. In DNA, the CDR3 is TGTGCCAGCAGCTCCGGGCGGATTTTGAACCTGAACACCGGGGAGCTGTTTTTT.

The V call is TRBV18, the J call TRBJ1-2; D gene ambiguous. The CDR3 loop spans 13 amino acids. Germline CDR1 reads KGHSH; CDR2 reads LQKENI. Trimming cost V 1 base and J 2 bases, with 5 bases left between them. CDR3 in amino acids: CASSPQSNYGYTF. For the CDR3, the DNA is TGTGCCAGCTCACCACAGTCAAACTATGGCTACACCTTC.

A single count supports this clone. V usage is TRBV18 and J usage is TRBJ2-5; D remains unclear. In germline, CDR1 is KGHSH, CDR2 LQKENI. Trimming took off 1 base at V and 0 bases at J, with 6 bases between the two ends. This CDR3 region has 14 residues. The CDR3 spells CASSPQGYQETQYF. For the CDR3, the DNA is TGTGCCAGCTCACCACAGGGCTACCAAGAGACCCAGTACTTC.

The chain couples TRBV7-2 to TRBJ2-5, with 7 bases aligning to TRBD2. From germline, CDR1 is SGHTA and CDR2 FQGNSA. The junction had 6 bases not matched to a gene; V was cut back by 2 bases and J by 0 bases. The CDR3 runs 16 residues. CDR3 nucleotides: TGTGCCAGCAGCTTATCTCTAGCGGAATACCAAGAGACCCAGTACTTC. Encoded protein: CASSLSLAEYQETQYF.

This chain joins TRBV5-1 and TRBJ2-4; D possibly corresponds to TRBD1 (6 bases). V gave up 1 base and J gave up 4 bases, with 12 bases separating them. This CDR3 contains 15 residues. Germline V CDR1 and CDR2: SGHRS, YFSETQ. The CDR3 reads CASSLYVGGKNIQYF. CDR3 DNA sequence: TGCGCCAGCAGCTTGTACGTAGGGGGAAAAAACATTCAGTACTTC.

CDR3 nucleotides: TGTGCCAGCAGTTTCCTCCTAAGCGGTTACACCGGGGAGCTGTTTTTT. This gives the protein CASSFLLSGYTGELFF. The chain combines TRBV27 with TRBJ2-2, with D possibly matching TRBD2 (5 bases). The CDR3 is 16 residues long. Germline V gene data show CDR1 as MNHEY and CDR2 as SMNVEV (reference sequence). V was cut by 3 bases and J by 3 bases, with 14 bases left in between.

The V call is TRBV5-6, the J call TRBJ2-2; TRBD1 might be the D (5 bases). V was clipped by 4 bases and J by 7 bases, with 14 bases between them. The germline V gene has CDR1 SGHDT and CDR2 YYEEEE. The CDR3 has 14 residues. CDR3 DNA sequence: TGTGCCAGCAGCCAGACGTTGGGGCGCGGGGAGCTGTTTTTT. Its translation is CASSQTLGRGELFF.

This chain links TRBV5-1 with TRBJ1-3; no clear D gene. CDR3 length equals 14 residues. Trimming took off 4 bases at V and 0 bases at J, with 8 bases between the two ends. Per germline, CDR1 SGHRS and CDR2 YFSETQ. CDR3: CASSVKSSGNTIYF. CDR3 nucleotide sequence: TGCGCCAGCAGCGTGAAATCCTCTGGAAACACCATATATTTT.

This clone was observed once. The chain carries TRBV6-5 and TRBJ2-1, with D hard to call. Per germline, CDR1 MNHEY and CDR2 SVGAGI. V lost 5 bases, J lost 10 bases, and 12 bases lay in between. The CDR3 totals 12 residues. CDR3 bases: TGTGCCAGCAGTCAATACGCCGGGGAGCAGTTCTTC. It codes for CASSQYAGEQFF.

This chain joins TRBV30 and TRBJ1-1; possible D gene TRBD1, 5 bases. CDR1 is GTSNPN and CDR2 is SVGIG in the germline V gene (reference sequence). This CDR3 is built from 13 residues. Trimming shortened V by 5 bases and J by 1 base, and 11 bases separated the two germline ends. CDR3 DNA: TGTGCCTGGGGGATTGGGACGAACACTGAAGCTTTCTTT. The encoded protein is CAWGIGTNTEAFF.

V and J are TRBV6-5 and TRBJ1-5, with D possibly matching TRBD1 (5 bases). There are 15 residues in the CDR3. Trimming took off 6 bases at V and 1 base at J, with 13 bases between the two ends. The germline V gene has CDR1 MNHEY and CDR2 SVGAGI. DNA for the CDR3: TGTGCCAGCAGGAGAGGGACGGCAAGCAATCAGCCCCAGCATTTT. Translation: CASRRGTASNQPQHF.

This sequence joins TRBV7-9 and TRBJ1-4; D not resolved. Germline CDR1 is SEHNR and CDR2 is FQNEAQ (reference sequence). CDR3 length equals 15 residues. Trimming shortened V by 3 bases and J by 8 bases, and 16 bases separated the two germline ends. CDR3 sequence reads: CASSFLAEEGEKLFF. In nucleotides, the CDR3 is TGTGCCAGCAGCTTTTTGGCAGAGGAGGGCGAAAAACTGTTTTTT.

This chain links TRBV7-2 with TRBJ2-2, with 10 nucleotides matching TRBD2. CDR3 length: 18 amino acids. Germline CDR1 reads SGHTA; CDR2 reads FQGNSA. Trimming took 1 base from V and 3 from J; bases not matched to a gene: 8. CDR3 sequence: CASSLGWLAGDHTGELFF. DNA for the CDR3: TGTGCCAGCAGCTTAGGGTGGCTAGCGGGGGACCACACCGGGGAGCTGTTTTTT.

This chain connects TRBV5-8 to TRBJ1-2; TRBD1 might be the D (5 bases). Germline CDR1 SGHTS, CDR2 YDEGEE. This CDR3 region has 14 residues. V lost 6 bases, J lost 5 bases, and 17 bases lay in between. The CDR3 protein is CASNPSGTDYGYTF. CDR3 nucleotide sequence: TGTGCCAGCAACCCGTCCGGGACCGATTATGGCTACACCTTC.

The chain joins TRBV7-9 to TRBJ2-5; 7 bases are a match to TRBD2. Germline-derived CDR1 and CDR2 are SEHNR and FQNEAQ (reference sequence). This CDR3 is built from 14 residues. V was pared by 3 bases and J by 2 bases, with 3 bases of the junction left unmatched. In nucleotides, the CDR3 is TGTGCCAGCAGCTTTCTAGCGGTACAAGAGACCCAGTACTTC. Translated: CASSFLAVQETQYF.

V gene TRBV10-3 combines with J gene TRBJ1-2, with unresolved D. V lost 10 bases and J 5 bases, leaving 20 bases between the germline ends. Germline V gives CDR1 ENHRY, CDR2 SYGVKD. The CDR3 extends over 14 amino acids. The chain's CDR3 is CATVDGLAEYGYTF. CDR3 bases: TGTGCCACCGTAGATGGGCTTGCGGAGTATGGCTACACCTTC.

The rearrangement links TRBV7-9 to TRBJ2-3; D perhaps matches TRBD1 (6 bases). Germline V lookup: CDR1 SEHNR, CDR2 FQNEAQ (reference sequence). V lost 1 base and J lost 3, with 17 bases in between. This CDR3 comprises 17 residues. The CDR3 DNA sequence: TGTGCCAGCAGCTTAGGTTGTTGGACAGTAAATACAGATACGCAGTATTTT. Its translation is CASSLGCWTVNTDTQYF.

The chain combines TRBV7-6 with TRBJ1-6, with D possibly being TRBD1 (6 bases). The CDR3 covers 15 residues. The ends were cut back, 5 bases at V and 6 bases at J, with 14 bases in the middle. Per germline, CDR1 SGHVS and CDR2 FNYEAQ. CDR3 coding DNA: TGTGCCAGCAGCCTCAGCAGGGGAGGTAATTCACCCCTCCACTTT. This encodes CASSLSRGGNSPLHF. The variable domain in full, with the rest retrieved from reference TRBV7-6 and TRBJ1-6, is GAGVSQSPRYKVTKRGQDVALRCDPISGHVSLYWYRQALGQGPEFLTYFNYEAQQDKSGLPNDRFSAERPEGSISTLTIQRTEQRDSAMYRCASSLSRGGNSPLHFGNGTRLTVT.

V usage is TRBV5-6 and J usage is TRBJ2-7, with TRBD1 as a possible D gene (5 bases). Trimming stripped 1 base from V and 5 bases from J, with 13 bases between. Looked up from germline, CDR1 is SGHDT and CDR2 is YYEEEE. The CDR3 loop spans 14 amino acids. CDR3 coding DNA: TGTGCCAGCAGCTTGCTCACAGGTGACAACGAGCAGTACTTC. This translates into CASSLLTGDNEQYF. The full variable domain, completed using reference TRBV5-6 and TRBJ2-7, is DAGVTQSPTHLIKTRGQQVTLRCSPKSGHDTVSWYQQALGQGPQFIFQYYEEEERQRGNFPDRFSGHQFPNYSSELNVNALLLGDSALYLCASSLLTGDNEQYFGPGTRLTVT.

The genes are TRBV7-2 and TRBJ1-4; tentative D call: TRBD1 (6 bases). CDR1 and CDR2 from the germline V gene are SGHTA and FQGNSA. The V and J ends lost 1 base and 7 bases respectively, with 13 bases between them. This CDR3 has 15 amino acids. Written as DNA, the CDR3 is TGTGCCAGCAGCTTAGGTCAGGGGTCGGCTGAAAAACTGTTTTTT. Its translation is CASSLGQGSAEKLFF.

This chain connects TRBV12-5 to TRBJ1-4; a weak D match, TRBD1 (5 bases). The V gene lost 0 bases and the J gene lost 8 bases, with 16 bases spanning the gap. The CDR3 has 16 residues. Per the germline V gene, CDR1 is LGHNT and CDR2 is FRNRAP. CDR3 nucleotides: TGTGCTAGTGGTTTGGTAATGGGGACTAGTGTCGAAAAACTGTTTTTT. Translating it yields CASGLVMGTSVEKLFF.

The chain links TRBV9 to TRBJ1-4, with 7 nucleotides matching TRBD1. There are 15 residues in the CDR3. Germline lookup yields CDR1 SGDLS and CDR2 YYNGEE. J lost 0 bases, V lost 2 bases, and 1 base had no gene match. The CDR3 reads CASSVTGTTNEKLFF. CDR3 nucleotides: TGTGCCAGCAGCGTGACAGGGACAACTAATGAAAAACTGTTTTTT.

This chain uses TRBV5-6 with TRBJ1-1; no clear D gene. Trimming removed 0 bases at V and 6 bases at J, with 9 bases between. The CDR3 extends over 13 amino acids. The germline V gene has CDR1 SGHDT and CDR2 YYEEEE. CDR3 DNA sequence: TGTGCCAGCAGCTTGGCCGTATCCCCTGAAGCTTTCTTT. Its translation: CASSLAVSPEAFF.

In this sample, this clone turned up a few times. The chain couples TRBV2 to TRBJ1-1, with 10 bases aligning to TRBD1. CDR3 length: 12 amino acids. The germline CDR1 and CDR2 sequences are SNHLY and FYNNEI. The V gene end was trimmed by 6 bases and the J gene end by 11 bases; junction bases not matched to a gene: 6. The CDR3 DNA follows: TGTGCCAGCAGAGACAGGGGGCCGGTGGCTTTCTTT. It specifies CASRDRGPVAFF.

The V and J genes are TRBV6-5 and TRBJ2-5; unclear D gene. CDR1 MNHEY and CDR2 SVGAGI come from the germline V gene. Trimming removed 10 bases from V and 0 bases from J, with 15 bases in between. The CDR3 has 14 residues. CDR3 sequence (DNA): TGTGCCACTAGACGGGCCTCGTACCAAGAGACCCAGTACTTC. This translates into CATRRASYQETQYF.

This clone occurred once. This chain connects TRBV6-1 to TRBJ1-6; D is undetermined. The CDR3 sequence is 14 residues long. Looked up from germline, CDR1 is MNHNS and CDR2 is SASEGT. V gave up 10 bases and J gave up 1 base, with 11 bases separating them. The CDR3 is CATGAASYNSPLHF. The CDR3 DNA follows: TGTGCCACCGGAGCGGCTTCCTATAATTCACCCCTCCACTTT.

The chain carries TRBV14 and TRBJ1-1; D may be TRBD1 (5 bases). The CDR3 is 15 residues long. Germline lookup yields CDR1 SGHDN and CDR2 FVKESK. V shed 3 bases and J shed 0 bases, with 11 bases lying between them. The CDR3 loop reads CASSQLTALNTEAFF. The CDR3 DNA reads TGTGCCAGCAGCCAGTTGACAGCGTTGAACACTGAAGCTTTCTTT.

This clone was found a few times. The V and J genes are TRBV7-9 and TRBJ1-5; 10 bases fit TRBD1. CDR3 length: 15 residues. Germline values: CDR1 SEHNR, CDR2 FQNEAQ (reference sequence). Trimming took 5 bases from V and 5 from J; bases not matched to a gene: 6. CDR3 residues: CASSNRDRGYQPQHF. The CDR3 DNA sequence: TGTGCCAGCAGCAACCGGGACAGGGGTTATCAGCCCCAGCATTTT.

This rearrangement joins TRBV5-1 to TRBJ2-2, with D possibly being TRBD1 or TRBD2 (5 bases each). Germline CDR1 is SGHRS and CDR2 is YFSETQ. V lost 4 bases to trimming and J lost 2 bases, with 12 bases between them. This CDR3 is built from 15 residues. The CDR3 DNA sequence: TGCGCCAGCAGCGGGGGTGCCCCCAACACCGGGGAGCTGTTTTTT. As protein: CASSGGAPNTGELFF. The variable domain in full, completed from reference TRBV5-1 and TRBJ2-2, reads KAGVTQTPRYLIKTRGQQVTLSCSPISGHRSVSWYQQTPGQGLQFLFEYFSETQRNKGNFPGRFSGRQFSNSRSEMNVSTLELGDSALYLCASSGGAPNTGELFFGEGSRLTVL.

Turning to this clone: A read error may produce the germline difference seen at one junction end. V is TRBV7-7 and J is TRBJ2-5, with D maybe TRBD2 (5 bases). CDR1 is SSHAT, CDR2 FNYEAQ, per germline (reference sequence). The CDR3 covers 15 residues. The CDR3 loop is CASSLARGYQETQYF. Here the CDR3 DNA reads TGTGCTAGCAGCTTAGCGCGAGGGTACCAAGAGACCCAGTACTTC. The whole variable domain, filled in from reference TRBV7-7 and TRBJ2-5, reads GAGVSQSPRYKVTKRGQDVTLRCDPISSHATLYWYQQALGQGPEFLTYFNYEAQPDKSGLPSDRFSAERPEGSISTLTIQRTEQRDSAMYRCASSLARGYQETQYFGPGTRLLVL.